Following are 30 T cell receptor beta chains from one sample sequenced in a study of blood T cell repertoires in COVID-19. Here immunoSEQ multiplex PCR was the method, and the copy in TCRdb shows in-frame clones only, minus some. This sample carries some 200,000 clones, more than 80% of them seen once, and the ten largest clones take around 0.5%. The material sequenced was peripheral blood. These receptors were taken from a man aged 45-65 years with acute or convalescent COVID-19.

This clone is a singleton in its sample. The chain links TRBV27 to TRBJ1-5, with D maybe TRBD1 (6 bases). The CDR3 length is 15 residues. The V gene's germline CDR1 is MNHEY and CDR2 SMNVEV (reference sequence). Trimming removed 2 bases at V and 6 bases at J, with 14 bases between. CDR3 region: CASSLVRGESQPQHF. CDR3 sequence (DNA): TGTGCCAGCAGTTTAGTCAGGGGCGAGAGTCAGCCCCAGCATTTT.

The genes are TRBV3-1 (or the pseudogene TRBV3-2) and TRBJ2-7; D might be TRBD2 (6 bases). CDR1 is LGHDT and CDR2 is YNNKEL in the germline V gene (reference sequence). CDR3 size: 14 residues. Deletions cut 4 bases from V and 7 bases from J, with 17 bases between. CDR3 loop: CASSPSQTRGEQYV. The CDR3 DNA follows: TGTGCCAGCAGCCCATCCCAGACTAGAGGGGAGCAGTACGTC.

Here the CDR3 reads CASGPISHTDTQYF. In DNA form, the CDR3 reads TGTGCCAGCGGCCCCATTAGCCACACAGATACGCAGTATTTT. This chain uses TRBV16 with TRBJ2-3; no reliable D call. This CDR3 has 14 amino acids. Germline V gives CDR1 KGHSY, CDR2 FQNENV. Trimming pared 8 bases from V and 2 bases from J, leaving 14 bases between.

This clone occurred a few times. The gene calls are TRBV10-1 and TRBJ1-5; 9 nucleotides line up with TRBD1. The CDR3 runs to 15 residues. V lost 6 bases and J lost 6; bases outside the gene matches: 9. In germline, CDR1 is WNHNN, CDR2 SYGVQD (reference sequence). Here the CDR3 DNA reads TGCGCCAGCAGCGAAACAGGGGGCCAGGGTCAGCCCCAGCATTTT. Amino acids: CASSETGGQGQPQHF.

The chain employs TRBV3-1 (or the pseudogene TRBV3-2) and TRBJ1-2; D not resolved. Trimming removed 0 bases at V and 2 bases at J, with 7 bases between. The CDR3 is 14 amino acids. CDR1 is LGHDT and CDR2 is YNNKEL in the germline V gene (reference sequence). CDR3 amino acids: CASSQDFTNYGYTF. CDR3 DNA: TGTGCCAGCAGCCAAGATTTCACAAACTATGGCTACACCTTC.

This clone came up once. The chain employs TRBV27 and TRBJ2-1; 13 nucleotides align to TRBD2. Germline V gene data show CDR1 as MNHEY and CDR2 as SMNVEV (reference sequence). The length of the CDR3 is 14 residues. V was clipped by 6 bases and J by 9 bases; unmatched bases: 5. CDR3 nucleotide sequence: TGTGCCAGCAGCGGACTAGCGGGAGTCGGTGAGCAGTTCTTC. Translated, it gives CASSGLAGVGEQFF.

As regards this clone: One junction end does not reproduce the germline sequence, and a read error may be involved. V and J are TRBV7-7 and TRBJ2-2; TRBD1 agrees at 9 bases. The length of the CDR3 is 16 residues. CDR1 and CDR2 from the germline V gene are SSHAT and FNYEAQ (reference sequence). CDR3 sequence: CASSLGDRDRAGELFF. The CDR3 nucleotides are TGTGCTAGCAGCTTAGGGGATCGGGACAGGGCCGGGGAGCTGTTTTTT.

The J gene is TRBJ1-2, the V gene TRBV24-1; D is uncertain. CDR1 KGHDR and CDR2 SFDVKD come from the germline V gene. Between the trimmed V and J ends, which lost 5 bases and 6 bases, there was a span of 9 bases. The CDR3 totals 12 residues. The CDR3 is CATSGNSDGYTF. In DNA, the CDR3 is TGTGCCACCAGTGGTAATTCGGATGGCTACACCTTC.

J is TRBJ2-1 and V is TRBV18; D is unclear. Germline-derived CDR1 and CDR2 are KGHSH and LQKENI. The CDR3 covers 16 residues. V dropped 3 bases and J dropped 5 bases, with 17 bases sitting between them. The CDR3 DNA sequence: TGTGCCAGCTCACCTCCGAGCCTAGGAAATAACAATGAGCAGTTCTTC. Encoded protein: CASSPPSLGNNNEQFF.

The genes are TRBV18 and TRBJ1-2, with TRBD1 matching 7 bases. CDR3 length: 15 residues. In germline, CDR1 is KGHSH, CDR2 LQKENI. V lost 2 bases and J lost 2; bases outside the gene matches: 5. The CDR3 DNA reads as TGTGCCAGCTCACCATCGGCAGGGGGAAACTATGGCTACACCTTC. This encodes CASSPSAGGNYGYTF.

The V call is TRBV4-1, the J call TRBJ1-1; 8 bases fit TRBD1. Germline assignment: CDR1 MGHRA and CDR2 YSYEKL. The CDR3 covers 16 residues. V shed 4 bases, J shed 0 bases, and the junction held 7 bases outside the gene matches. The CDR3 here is CASSPGQGPMNTEAFF. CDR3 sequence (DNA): TGCGCCAGCAGCCCCGGACAGGGACCCATGAACACTGAAGCTTTCTTT.

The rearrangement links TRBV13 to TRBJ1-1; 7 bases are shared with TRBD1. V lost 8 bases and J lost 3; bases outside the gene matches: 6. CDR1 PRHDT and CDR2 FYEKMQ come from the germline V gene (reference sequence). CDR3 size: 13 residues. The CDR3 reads CASERQGDTEAFF. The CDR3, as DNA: TGTGCCAGCGAGCGACAGGGCGACACTGAAGCTTTCTTT.

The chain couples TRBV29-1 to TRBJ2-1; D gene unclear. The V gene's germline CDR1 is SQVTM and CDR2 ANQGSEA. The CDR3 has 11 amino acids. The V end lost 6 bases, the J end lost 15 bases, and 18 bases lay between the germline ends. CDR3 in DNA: TGCAGCGTAGGTTTAGCCCACCTCGCGTTCTTC. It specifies CSVGLAHLAFF.

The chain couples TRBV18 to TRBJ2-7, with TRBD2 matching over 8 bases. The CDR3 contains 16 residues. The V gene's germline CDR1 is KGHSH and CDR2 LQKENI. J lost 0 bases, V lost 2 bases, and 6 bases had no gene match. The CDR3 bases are TGTGCCAGCTCACCATCTAGCGGGTTTCCCTCCTACGAGCAGTACTTC. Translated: CASSPSSGFPSYEQYF.

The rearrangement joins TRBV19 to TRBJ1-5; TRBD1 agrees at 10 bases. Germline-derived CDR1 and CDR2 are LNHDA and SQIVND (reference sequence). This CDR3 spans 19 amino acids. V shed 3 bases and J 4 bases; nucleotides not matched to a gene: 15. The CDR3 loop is CASSIPSGTGDPLNQPQHF. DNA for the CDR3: TGTGCCAGTAGTATTCCATCCGGGACAGGGGATCCCCTGAATCAGCCCCAGCATTTT.

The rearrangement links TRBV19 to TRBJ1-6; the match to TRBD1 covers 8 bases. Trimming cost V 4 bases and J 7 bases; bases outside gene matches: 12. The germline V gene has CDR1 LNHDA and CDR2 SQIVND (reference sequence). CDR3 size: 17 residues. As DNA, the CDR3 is TGTGCCAGTAGTAGACCCAGACAGGGGATTGAAAATTCACCCCTCCACTTT. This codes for CASSRPRQGIENSPLHF. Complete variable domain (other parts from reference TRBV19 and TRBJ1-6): DGGITQSPKYLFRKEGQNVTLSCEQNLNHDAMYWYRQDPGQGLRLIYYSQIVNDFQKGDIAEGYSVSREKKESFPLTVTSAQKNPTAFYLCASSRPRQGIENSPLHFGNGTRLTVT.

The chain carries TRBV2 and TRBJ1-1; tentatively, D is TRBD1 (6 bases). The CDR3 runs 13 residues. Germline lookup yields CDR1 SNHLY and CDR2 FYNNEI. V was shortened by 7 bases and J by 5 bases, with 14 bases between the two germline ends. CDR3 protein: CASIGRGGTEAFF. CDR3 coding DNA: TGTGCCAGCATCGGCAGGGGTGGGACTGAAGCTTTCTTT.

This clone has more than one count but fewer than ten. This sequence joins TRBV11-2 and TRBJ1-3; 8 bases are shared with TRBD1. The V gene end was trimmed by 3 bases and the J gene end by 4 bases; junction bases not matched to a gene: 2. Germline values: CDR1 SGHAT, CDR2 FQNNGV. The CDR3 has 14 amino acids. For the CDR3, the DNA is TGTGCCAGCAGCTTGTGGACAGGGGGAAACACCATATATTTT. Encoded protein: CASSLWTGGNTIYF.

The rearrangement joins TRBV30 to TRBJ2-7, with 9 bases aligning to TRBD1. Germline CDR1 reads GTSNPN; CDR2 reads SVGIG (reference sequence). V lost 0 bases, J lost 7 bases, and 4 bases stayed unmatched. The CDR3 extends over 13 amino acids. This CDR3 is CAWSVQGASEQYF. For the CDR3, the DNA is TGTGCCTGGAGTGTACAGGGGGCGTCAGAGCAGTACTTC.

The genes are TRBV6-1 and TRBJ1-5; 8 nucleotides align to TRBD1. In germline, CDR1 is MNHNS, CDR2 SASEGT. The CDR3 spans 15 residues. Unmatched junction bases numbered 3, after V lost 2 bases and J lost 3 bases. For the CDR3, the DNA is TGTGCCAGCAGTGAATCAGGGGGCGACAATCAGCCCCAGCATTTT. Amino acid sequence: CASSESGGDNQPQHF.

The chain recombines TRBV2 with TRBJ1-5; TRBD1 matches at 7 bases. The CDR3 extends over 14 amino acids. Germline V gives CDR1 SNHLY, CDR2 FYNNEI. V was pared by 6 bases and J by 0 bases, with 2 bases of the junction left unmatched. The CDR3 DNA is TGTGCCAGCAGAGGGGACAGTAGCAATCAGCCCCAGCATTTT. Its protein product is CASRGDSSNQPQHF.

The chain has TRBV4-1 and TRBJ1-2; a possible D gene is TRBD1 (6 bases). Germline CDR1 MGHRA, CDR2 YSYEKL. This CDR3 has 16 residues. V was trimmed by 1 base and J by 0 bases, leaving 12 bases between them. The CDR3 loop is CASSQATGTSNYGYTF. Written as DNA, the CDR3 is TGCGCCAGCAGCCAAGCCACAGGGACCTCTAACTATGGCTACACCTTC.

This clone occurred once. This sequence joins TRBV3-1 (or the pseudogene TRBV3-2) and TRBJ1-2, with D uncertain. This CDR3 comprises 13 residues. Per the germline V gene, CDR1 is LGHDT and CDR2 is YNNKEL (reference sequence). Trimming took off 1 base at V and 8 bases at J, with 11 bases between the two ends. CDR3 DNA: TGTGCCAGCAGCCAAGTTAGGGAGGGCGGCTACACCTTC. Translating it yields CASSQVREGGYTF.

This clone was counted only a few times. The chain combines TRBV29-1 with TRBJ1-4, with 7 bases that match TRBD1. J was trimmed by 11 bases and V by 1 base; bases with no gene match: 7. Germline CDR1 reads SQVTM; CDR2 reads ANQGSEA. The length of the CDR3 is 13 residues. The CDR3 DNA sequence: TGCAGCGTTGAAGCAGGGCAGGGGGACAAACTGTTTTTT. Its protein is CSVEAGQGDKLFF.

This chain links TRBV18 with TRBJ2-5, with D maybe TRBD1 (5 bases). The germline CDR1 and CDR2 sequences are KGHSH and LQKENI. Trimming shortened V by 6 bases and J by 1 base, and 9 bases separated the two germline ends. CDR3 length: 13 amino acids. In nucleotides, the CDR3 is TGTGCCAGCTCCTTCCAGGGCCAAGAGACCCAGTACTTC. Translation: CASSFQGQETQYF. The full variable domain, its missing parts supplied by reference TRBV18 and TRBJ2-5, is NAGVMQNPRHLVRRRGQEARLRCSPMKGHSHVYWYRQLPEEGLKFMVYLQKENIIDESGMPKERFSAEFPKEGPSILRIQQVVRGDSAAYFCASSFQGQETQYFGPGTRLLVL.

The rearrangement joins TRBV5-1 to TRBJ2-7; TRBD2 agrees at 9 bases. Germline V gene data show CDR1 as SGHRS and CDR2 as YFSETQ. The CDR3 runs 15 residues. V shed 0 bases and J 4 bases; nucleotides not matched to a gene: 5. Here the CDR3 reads CASSLDGGRDYEQYF. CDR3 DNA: TGCGCCAGCAGCTTGGACGGCGGGAGGGATTACGAGCAGTACTTC.

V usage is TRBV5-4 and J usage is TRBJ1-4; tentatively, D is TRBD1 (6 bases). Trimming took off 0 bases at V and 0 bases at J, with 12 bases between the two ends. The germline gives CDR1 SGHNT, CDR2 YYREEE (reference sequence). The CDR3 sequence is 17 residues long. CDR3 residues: CASSLDPGAATNEKLFF. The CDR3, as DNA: TGTGCCAGCAGCTTGGATCCAGGGGCCGCAACTAATGAAAAACTGTTTTTT.

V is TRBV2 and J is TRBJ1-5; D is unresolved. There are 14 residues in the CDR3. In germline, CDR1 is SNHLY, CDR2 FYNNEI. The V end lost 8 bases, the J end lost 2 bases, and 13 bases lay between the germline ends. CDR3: CASRPRSGNQPQHF. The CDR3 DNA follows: TGTGCCAGCCGCCCGAGGTCGGGCAATCAGCCCCAGCATTTT.

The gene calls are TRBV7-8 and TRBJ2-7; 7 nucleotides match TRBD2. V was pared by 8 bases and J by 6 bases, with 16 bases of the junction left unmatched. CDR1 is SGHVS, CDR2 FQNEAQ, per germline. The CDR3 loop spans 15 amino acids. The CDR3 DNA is TGTGCCAGCGACACCCGGCGTGCGGGAGCAGGCGAGCAGTACTTC. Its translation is CASDTRRAGAGEQYF.

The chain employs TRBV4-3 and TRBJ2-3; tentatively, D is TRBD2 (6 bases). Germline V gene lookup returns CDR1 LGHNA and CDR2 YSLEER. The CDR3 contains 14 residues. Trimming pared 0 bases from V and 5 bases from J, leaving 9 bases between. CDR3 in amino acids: CASSQDTGGDTQYF. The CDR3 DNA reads TGCGCCAGCAGCCAAGATACCGGGGGAGATACGCAGTATTTT.